This T cell receptor beta chain stems from a study of cytomegalovirus exposure and HLA in healthy donors (TCRdb year 2017). A note on the overall study: An earlier analysis of roughly 610 of the donors reported 276 Gb of sequence data and approximately 120 million unique TCR beta sequences obtained from about 170 million T cells. Around 300 gigabases of sequencing data and 80 million or so unique TCR sequences were included in an early release covering roughly 700 HLA-typed donors. Of the roughly 410 genotyped donors, 80% to 90% were placed in the genetic ancestry cluster associated with self-reported Caucasian donors. The study aimed to test whether signatures of past pathogen exposure could be identified by cataloging public T cell receptors. The study profiled the T cell repertoires of under 850 subjects by immunosequencing and related them to cytomegalovirus serostatus. Along with the roughly 710-subject first cohort, a separate validation cohort of over 90 different subjects was used. To predict cytomegalovirus infection status, the study brought together high-throughput TCR immunosequencing, statistical association of individual TCRs with disease status, and machine learning. In a later analysis, previously published TCR beta repertoires from about 670 donors were re-analyzed and high-resolution HLA genotyping was added so that TCR occurrence patterns could be studied. In the later analysis, no new phenotypic data were used to find candidate immune exposures; instead, reliance was placed on TCR beta sequences and their occurrence across donors. An earlier analysis of approximately 500 of the donors applied high-throughput TCR beta sequencing to assess whether each TCR beta V gene segment acted as functional or pseudogenic. Donor age, sex, ethnicity and CMV serostatus were compiled together with the repertoire data. Genome-wide SNP genotypes for about three fifths of the roughly 670 donors were used in a later genetic analysis, which treated that subset as a discovery cohort. Every discovery cohort repertoire had been produced on one sequencing platform. Class I and class II HLA loci were covered by the typing at four-digit resolution. The number of donors typed differed by locus, with 629-630 for A, B, C, DRB1 and DQB1, over 500 for DQA1, some 570 for DPA1, and 472 for DPB1. A few DR-DQ haplotypes were treated as single units for association and clustering because of strong linkage in the cohort. On average, about 240,000 unique TCR beta nucleotide sequences were sequenced per donor among more than 350 genotyped donors of the cohort, with approximately 18% of those sequences being non-productive.

About this clone: Its antigen has not been determined. No qualities accompany the bases; no much larger clone lies one base away.

The method was the immunoSEQ multiplex PCR assay. For the multiplex PCR, a mixture combining 60 forward primers for TCR Vbeta segments and 13 reverse primers for TCR Jbeta segments was used. A multiplex PCR assay on genomic DNA amplified the CDR3 region of rearranged TCR beta genes. The Illumina HiSeq System was used to sequence the amplified TCR beta libraries as 87-base-pair reads. The paper's data handling went like this. A later analysis tallied 75 million to 95 million unique TCR beta chains across the 700 or so repertoires, and 10 million to 11 million of those chains were shared by two or more donors. Raw reads were error-corrected and collapsed into unique sequences with a nearest-neighbor algorithm that merged closely related sequences to remove PCR and sequencing errors. CDR3 sequences were aligned to IMGT reference sequences to assign V, D and J gene segments. For a sequence to be retained, a match of at least six nucleotides was required to both a V gene segment and a J gene segment. A rearrangement counted as productive if the CDR3 had no stop codons and remained in frame with V and J, and every other rearrangement counted as non-productive. CDR3 was defined by IMGT convention, running from the second conserved V-encoded cysteine to the conserved J-encoded phenylalanine. The earlier analysis of approximately 590 of the donors excluded any sequence lacking an unambiguous match to a single V gene segment. In an earlier analysis of 587 of the donors, a V segment was called functional when productive rearrangements were above 56.7%, and segregating when the standard deviation between donors exceeded 5%. A statistical classification framework was built to diagnose cytomegalovirus status from the catalog of TCR beta chain sequences. A later analysis assigned V and J genes by comparing TCR nucleotide sequences with IMGT/GENE-DB human TR gene sequences. The TCRdist pipeline was used in a later analysis to assign CDR3 sequences and most-parsimonious VDJ recombination scenarios. In a later analysis, each TCR beta chain was defined by its CDR3 amino acid sequence together with its V-gene family, and reads without a unique V-gene family were excluded. In a later analysis, approximately 640 highly shared, low-generation-probability nucleotide sequences were removed to address suspected cross-contamination and a sequencing artifact. In a later analysis, a clonal expansion index for each public chain was calculated from normalized within-repertoire ranks of inferred template counts. In a later analysis, generation probabilities were computed using a VDJ recombination model fitted to out-of-frame rearrangements, and the results were checked against IGoR. Hypergeometric tests were used in a later analysis to score TCR-TCR, TCR-HLA and TCR-CMV co-occurrence, with a repertoire-size bias correction applied to the TCR pairs. In a later analysis, false discovery rates were estimated by permuting HLA or CMV assignments 20 times. A later analysis grouped co-occurring TCRs with DBSCAN, adding TCRdist sequence similarity when clustering within HLA-allele-positive subsets. Repertoires with fewer than 30,000 or more than 120,000 public chains were left out of co-occurrence clustering, as were five repertoires with anomalous nucleotide sharing. TCRdb's version of the immuneACCESS table is confined to in-frame rearrangements and falls short of the full clone set. An unresolved V gene accounts for under half of the shortfall where checked; the remainder is of unknown origin. V and J calls and clone size are given by that table; D and trimming were obtained from the DNA. For this sample there are fewer than 250,000 clones; nearly 80% appear just once. The ten largest clones represent around 1.8% of the sample.

Broad study findings and their caveats: Because counts were too low, 15 or so rarely observed V segments, including chromosome 9 orphons, were excluded from the earlier analysis of fewer than 650 of the donors. The study listed over 150 TCR beta chains as associated with cytomegalovirus. While some public TCRs were present in many individuals, most TCR sequences turned up only very rarely across donors. Specific HLA alleles were associated with 15,000 to 20,000 TCR beta sequences at a false discovery rate of 0.05 in a later analysis. In a later genetic analysis, a missense DCLRE1C variant was associated with V-gene and J-gene trimming of TCR beta chains, and the association was replicated in an independent cohort. For the cohort, immune exposure information was limited to CMV serostatus. A cluster of highly shared sequence variants was judged likely to represent a technical artifact of the sequencing pipeline. It was suggested by the authors that the approach could potentially be generalized to other disease states and immunological phenotypes. In an earlier analysis of fewer than 700 of the donors, most TCR beta V segments appeared in productive rearrangements about 87% or about 30% of the time, broadly matching IMGT annotations. In a later analysis, several top co-occurrence clusters were reported to appear linked to parvovirus B19, influenza, CMV and Epstein-Barr virus. When HLA alleles, especially DR and DQ, strongly co-occurred, TCR associations were difficult to assign to individual alleles. Linkage disequilibrium might explain the correlated functional status among segregating V segments, but an unknown experimental factor could not be excluded. Roughly uniform sequencing depth across donors was assumed in presence/absence analyses, although this assumption may not hold. A later analysis found that HLA-associated TCR beta chains were more clonally expanded and had lower generation probabilities than equally common non-associated chains. Compared with the roughly 700-donor mean, donors in an Asian-associated ancestry cluster had fewer N-insertions in productive TCRs, according to a later genetic analysis. Because the 87-base-pair reads could not distinguish some IMGT-functional V segments, including TRBV6-2 and TRBV6-3, those segments were excluded. In vitro tests confirmed that a few of the cytomegalovirus-associated TCR beta chains recognize cytomegalovirus antigens. Because HLA typing was unavailable for some donors at each locus, only the typed subset was used in association tests. This cohort had only TCR beta chains sequenced, and the lack of alpha or paired-chain data limited which features could be detected. In a later analysis, the rate of TCR association differed among HLA loci, with DRB1 alleles having the most associated TCRs and HLA-C alleles having the fewest. Cytomegalovirus status was reported to be diagnosed by the classifier with high specificity and sensitivity in both the original and validation cohorts. A later analysis found that most CMV-associated TCR beta chains appeared HLA-restricted, with HLA associations seemingly driven largely by CMV exposure. A further reported finding was that TCR beta sequences accurately predicted the HLA-A and HLA-B alleles for most subjects in the first cohort.

Reading the germline V gene gives CDR1 SQVTM and CDR2 ANQGSEA. Trimming leaves V shorter by 1 base and J shorter by 4 bases, with the junction holding 3 bases beyond the gene matches. Including the terminal cysteine and phenylalanine, the CDR3 comprises 13 residues. Just CDR3 DNA is preserved here, 39 bases in frame from base 1. The cohort was made up of 666 healthy bone marrow donors. At the time of sampling, every cohort member was nominally healthy, though immune exposures that went unrecorded were likely present. The donor tested CMV seronegative and was one of the 352 seronegative cohort members. A peripheral blood sample was provided by each donor, and peripheral blood mononuclear cells were used for TCR beta sequencing. The Qiagen DNeasy Blood Extraction Kit was used to extract genomic DNA from the blood cell samples.

The chain couples TRBV29-1 to TRBJ2-7, and 8 junction bases match TRBD1. The clonotype originates from a man in his late teens or twenties in good health and CMV-seronegative. The specimen sequenced was PBMCs. The CDR3 loop reads CSVEAGQGYEQYF. In nucleotides, the sequence is TGCAGCGTTGAAGCCGGACAGGGATACGAGCAGTACTTC.